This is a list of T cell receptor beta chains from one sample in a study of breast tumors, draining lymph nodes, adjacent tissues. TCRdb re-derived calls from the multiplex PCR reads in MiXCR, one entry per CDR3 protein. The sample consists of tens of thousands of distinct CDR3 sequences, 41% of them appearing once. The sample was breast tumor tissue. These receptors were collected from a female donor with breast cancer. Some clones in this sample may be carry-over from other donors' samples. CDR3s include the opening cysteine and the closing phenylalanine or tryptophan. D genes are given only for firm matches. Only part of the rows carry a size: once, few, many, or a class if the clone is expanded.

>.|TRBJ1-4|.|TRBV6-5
CASRTNKGQSGKLFF
TGTGCCAGCAGAACGAACAAAGGCCAGTCAGGAAAACTGTTTTTT
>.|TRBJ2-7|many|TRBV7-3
CASSLTLFKAGSGYEQYF
TGTGCCAGCAGCTTAACTCTCTTCAAGGCAGGGAGCGGCTACGAGCAGTACTTC
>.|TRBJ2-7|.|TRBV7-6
CASSSRMDEQYF
TGTGCCAGCAGCTCAAGAATGGACGAGCAGTACTTC
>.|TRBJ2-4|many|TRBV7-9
CASSAPGDWNIQYF
TGTGCCAGCAGCGCCCCCGGGGACTGGAACATTCAGTACTTC
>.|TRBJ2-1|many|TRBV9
CASSVGSSSYNEQFF
TGTGCCAGCAGCGTAGGATCAAGCTCCTACAATGAGCAGTTCTTC
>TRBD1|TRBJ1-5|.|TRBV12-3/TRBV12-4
CASSTGGYNQPQHF
TGTGCCAGCAGTACAGGGGGCTATAATCAGCCCCAGCATTTT
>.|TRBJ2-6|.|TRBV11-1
CASSYRQGGSSGANVLTF
TGTGCCAGCAGCTACAGACAGGGAGGTAGCTCTGGGGCCAACGTCCTGACTTTC
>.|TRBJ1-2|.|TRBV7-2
CASSLGPGTGYGYTF
TGTGCCAGCAGCCTCGGGCCAGGGACGGGCTATGGCTACACCTTC
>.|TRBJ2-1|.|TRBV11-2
CASSLEYYNEQFF
TGTGCCAGCAGCTTAGAGTACTACAATGAGCAGTTCTTC
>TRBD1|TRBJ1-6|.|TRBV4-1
CASSQTGQVLHF
TGCGCCAGCAGCCAGACAGGGCAGGTCCTCCACTTT
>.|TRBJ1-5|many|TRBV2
CASRATNQPQHF
TGTGCCAGCAGGGCTACCAATCAGCCCCAGCATTTT
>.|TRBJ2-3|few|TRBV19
CASSITDTQYF
TGTGCCAGTAGTATCACAGATACGCAGTATTTT
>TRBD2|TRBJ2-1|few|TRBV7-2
CASNPSGGSYNEQFF
TGTGCCAGCAACCCCAGCGGGGGATCCTACAATGAGCAGTTCTTC
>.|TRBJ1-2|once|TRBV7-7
CASSSTTGEYGCTF
.
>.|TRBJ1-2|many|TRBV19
CASSILVNYGYTF
TGTGCCAGTAGTATCCTCGTCAACTATGGCTACACCTTC
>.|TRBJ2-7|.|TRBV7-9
CASRGLASCEQYF
TGTGCCAGCAGAGGGCTAGCCTCCTGCGAGCAGTACTTC
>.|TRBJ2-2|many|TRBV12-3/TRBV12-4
CASTERAANTGELFF
TGTGCCAGCACCGAAAGGGCCGCGAACACCGGGGAGCTGTTTTTT
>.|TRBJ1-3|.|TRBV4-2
CASSQESGNTIYF
TGTGCCAGCAGCCAAGAGTCTGGAAACACCATATATTTT
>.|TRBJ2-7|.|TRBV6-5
CASSKQTGGPYEQYF
TGTGCCAGCAGTAAACAGACAGGAGGGCCCTACGAGCAGTACTTC
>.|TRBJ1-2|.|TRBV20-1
CSARSTGYPNYGYTF
TGCAGTGCTAGATCGACAGGTTATCCTAACTATGGCTACACCTTC
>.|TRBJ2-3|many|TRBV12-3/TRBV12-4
CASSLDGVDTQYF
TGTGCCAGCAGTCTGGATGGGGTGGATACGCAGTATTTT
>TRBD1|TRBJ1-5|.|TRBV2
CASSEGQGAQPQHF
TGTGCCAGCAGTGAAGGACAGGGTGCTCAGCCCCAGCATTTT
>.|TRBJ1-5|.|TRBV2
CASSVGGPSNQPQHF
TGTGCCAGCAGTGTTGGAGGGCCCAGCAATCAGCCCCAGCATTTT
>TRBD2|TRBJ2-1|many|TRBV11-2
CASSRLAGENEQFF
TGTGCCAGCAGTAGACTAGCGGGAGAAAATGAGCAGTTCTTC
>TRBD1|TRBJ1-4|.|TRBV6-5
CASSYPGGGEKLFF
TGTGCCAGCAGTTATCCAGGGGGCGGTGAAAAACTGTTTTTT
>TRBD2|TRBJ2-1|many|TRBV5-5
CASSFWLAGGRGGEQFF
TGTGCCAGCAGCTTTTGGCTAGCGGGAGGTCGCGGGGGAGAGCAGTTCTTC
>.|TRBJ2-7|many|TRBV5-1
CASSYLAGDGSSYEQYF
TGCGCCAGCAGTTACCTAGCCGGGGACGGGAGCTCCTACGAGCAGTACTTC
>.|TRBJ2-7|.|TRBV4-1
CASSQDQTGVYEQYF
TGCGCCAGCAGCCAAGATCAGACGGGAGTCTACGAGCAGTACTTC
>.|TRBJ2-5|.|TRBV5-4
CASSLDRAGGETQYF
TGTGCCAGCAGCTTGGATCGGGCGGGCGGCGAGACCCAGTACTTC
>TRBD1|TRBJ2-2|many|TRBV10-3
CAISRDRENTGELFF
TGTGCCATCAGTAGGGACAGGGAGAACACCGGGGAGCTGTTTTTT
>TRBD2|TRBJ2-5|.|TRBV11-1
CASSYPGLAGGRVETQYF
TGTGCCAGCAGCTATCCGGGACTAGCGGGAGGGCGTGTTGAGACCCAGTACTTC
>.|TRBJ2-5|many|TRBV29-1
CSVEIGRPIQETQYF
TGCAGCGTTGAAATCGGTAGGCCGATCCAAGAGACCCAGTACTTC
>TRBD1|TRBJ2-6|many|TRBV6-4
CASRDRGGRPGANVLTF
TGTGCCAGCAGGGACAGGGGAGGAAGGCCTGGGGCCAACGTCCTGACTTTC
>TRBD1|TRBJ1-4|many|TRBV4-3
CASSLGDSLNEKLFF
TGCGCCAGCAGCCTTGGGGACAGTCTAAATGAAAAACTGTTTTTT
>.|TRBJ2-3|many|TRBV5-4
CASSFGGGGTDTQYF
TGTGCCAGCAGCTTCGGGGGTGGGGGAACAGATACGCAGTATTTT
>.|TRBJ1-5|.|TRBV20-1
CSARVQELGNQPQHF
TGCAGTGCTAGAGTACAGGAGTTAGGCAATCAGCCCCAGCATTTT
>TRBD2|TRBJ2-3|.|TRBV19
CASSDSGEAGADTQYF
TGTGCCAGTAGTGATAGCGGGGAGGCGGGTGCAGATACGCAGTATTTT
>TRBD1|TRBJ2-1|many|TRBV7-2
CASSRTGVSYNEQFF
TGTGCCAGCAGCCGAACAGGGGTTTCCTACAATGAGCAGTTCTTC
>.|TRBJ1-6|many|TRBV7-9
CASSLGQRAYNSPLHF
TGTGCCAGCAGCTTAGGACAACGGGCCTATAATTCACCCCTCCACTTT
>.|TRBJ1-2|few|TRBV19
CASSPAGSRDYGYTF
TGTGCCAGTAGTCCAGCAGGGTCAAGAGACTATGGCTACACCTTC
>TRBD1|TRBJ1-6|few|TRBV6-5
CASSPGTGNSPLHF
TGTGCCAGCAGTCCCGGGACAGGAAACTCACCCCTCCACTTT
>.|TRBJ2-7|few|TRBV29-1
CSVSERQVLYEQYF
TGCAGCGTTTCGGAACGTCAGGTTTTGTACGAGCAGTACTTC
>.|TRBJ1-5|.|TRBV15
CATSRDRADNQPQHF
TGTGCCACCAGCAGAGATAGGGCGGATAATCAGCCCCAGCATTTT
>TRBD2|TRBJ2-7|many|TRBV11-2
CASSLGTPELSGGRYYEQYF
TGTGCCAGCAGCTTAGGTACCCCCGAGCTCAGCGGGGGTAGGTACTACGAGCAGTACTTC
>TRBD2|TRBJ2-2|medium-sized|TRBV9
CASSRDGGSGELFF
TGTGCCAGCAGCCGTGACGGGGGGTCCGGGGAGCTGTTTTTT
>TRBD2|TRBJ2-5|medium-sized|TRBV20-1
CSARDLRLAEETQYF
TGCAGTGCTAGAGATCTTAGGCTAGCGGAAGAGACCCAGTACTTC
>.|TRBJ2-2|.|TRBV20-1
CSARRRSGELFF
TGCAGTGCTAGAAGGCGGTCCGGGGAGCTGTTTTTT
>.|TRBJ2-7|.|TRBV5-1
CASSFAGSGDQYF
TGCGCCAGCAGCTTTGCGGGCTCCGGGGATCAGTACTTC
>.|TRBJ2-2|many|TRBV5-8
CASSLSVRNTGELFF
TGTGCCAGCAGCTTGTCAGTACGCAACACCGGGGAGCTGTTTTTT
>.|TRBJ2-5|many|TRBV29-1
CSVEDPPSGDQETQYF
TGCAGCGTTGAAGATCCTCCTTCGGGGGACCAAGAGACCCAGTACTTC
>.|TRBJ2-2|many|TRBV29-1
CSVRPGNTGELFF
TGCAGCGTTCGCCCGGGGAACACCGGGGAGCTGTTTTTT
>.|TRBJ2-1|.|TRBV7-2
CASSLGVGSYNEQFF
TGTGCCAGCAGCTTAGGGGTCGGGTCTTACAATGAGCAGTTCTTC
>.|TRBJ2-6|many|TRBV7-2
CASSLSGDVLTF
TGTGCCAGCAGCTTATCGGGGGACGTCCTGACTTTC
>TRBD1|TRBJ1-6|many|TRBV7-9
CASSPEQGHSPLHF
TGTGCCAGCAGCCCGGAACAGGGGCATTCACCCCTCCACTTT
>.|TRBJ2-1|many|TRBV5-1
CASSFLTGNSYNEQFF
TGCGCCAGCAGCTTTTTAACGGGCAACTCCTACAATGAGCAGTTCTTC
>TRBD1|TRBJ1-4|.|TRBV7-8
CASSLVTGEAKLFF
TGTGCCAGCAGCTTGGTGACAGGGGAGGCAAAACTGTTTTTT
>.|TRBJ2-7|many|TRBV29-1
CSASQSSYEQYF
TGCAGCGCCTCACAGAGCTCCTACGAGCAGTACTTC
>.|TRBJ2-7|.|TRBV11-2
CASGQDSPTYEQYF
TGTGCCAGCGGTCAGGACAGTCCTACCTACGAGCAGTACTTC
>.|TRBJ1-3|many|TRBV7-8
CASSRTEGRDTIYF
TGTGCCAGCAGCCGGACGGAGGGTCGGGACACCATATATTTT